These 24 T cell receptor beta chains were all obtained from the same sample, sequenced in a study of Tregs in tolerant kidney transplant recipients. The antigens of these receptors remain unknown. This table comes from immunoSEQ multiplex PCR, and its TCRdb copy is limited to in-frame clones, with some not included. The sample lists roughly 16,000 clones, more than 60% occurring once. Sequences were obtained from Tregs from blood cultured with allogeneic cells. The receptors were sampled from a human donor in good health.

This clone was seen only a few times. The chain recombines TRBV18 with TRBJ1-1; D ambiguous. The CDR3 is 14 residues long. Germline V CDR1 and CDR2: KGHSH, LQKENI. V shed 0 bases and J shed 0 bases, with 5 bases lying between them. DNA for the CDR3: TGTGCCAGCTCACCACCTGGGGTGAACACTGAAGCTTTCTTT. This gives the protein CASSPPGVNTEAFF.

This clone ranks as medium-sized. The chain couples TRBV4-2 to TRBJ1-6, with D possibly TRBD1 on 5 matching bases. With 1 base removed from V and 6 bases from J, the gap between germline ends came to 16 bases. CDR3 length: 17 amino acids. In germline, CDR1 is LGHNA, CDR2 YNFKEQ. The CDR3 is CASSQGDGLFGNSPLHF. In nucleotides, the CDR3 is TGTGCCAGCAGCCAAGGGGACGGTTTGTTTGGTAATTCACCCCTCCACTTT.

The V call is TRBV6-6, the J call TRBJ1-2, with 7 bases aligning to TRBD1. In germline, CDR1 is MNHNY, CDR2 SVGAGI (reference sequence). The CDR3 spans 13 residues. V lost 2 bases, J lost 3 bases, and 0 bases stayed unmatched. CDR3 DNA sequence: TGTGCCAGCAGTTACCAGGGGGACTATGGCTACACCTTC. This encodes CASSYQGDYGYTF.

This clone came up a few times. The rearrangement joins TRBV7-8 to TRBJ2-7, with D hard to call. Looked up from germline, CDR1 is SGHVS and CDR2 is FQNEAQ. V lost 3 bases to trimming and J lost 0 bases, with 9 bases between them. CDR3 length: 14 residues. The CDR3 DNA follows: TGTGCCAGCAGCTTTGACTCCAGCTCCTACGAGCAGTACTTC. Its translation is CASSFDSSSYEQYF.

The chain links TRBV5-1 to TRBJ2-2; D gene uncertain. The CDR3 has 14 residues. Trimming pared 2 bases from V and 4 bases from J, leaving 9 bases between. Germline lookup yields CDR1 SGHRS and CDR2 YFSETQ. CDR3 in amino acids: CASSFAYRTGELFF. CDR3 bases: TGCGCCAGCAGCTTCGCCTACCGCACCGGGGAGCTGTTTTTT.

The chain joins TRBV6-4 to TRBJ2-1; TRBD2 agrees at 8 bases. V dropped 8 bases and J dropped 5; count of bases not matched to a gene: 8. Germline lookup yields CDR1 MRHNA and CDR2 SNTAGT. CDR3 length: 14 residues. The CDR3 protein is CASPQTGGDNEQFF. CDR3 DNA sequence: TGTGCCAGCCCCCAGACGGGGGGGGACAATGAGCAGTTCTTC.

V usage is TRBV7-2 and J usage is TRBJ2-3; no firm D call. The V gene's germline CDR1 is SGHTA and CDR2 FQGNSA. The CDR3 extends over 14 amino acids. The germline V and J ends were trimmed by 3 bases and 2 bases, with 9 bases remaining between them. The CDR3 loop reads CASSLEGNTDTQYF. DNA of the CDR3: TGTGCCAGCAGCTTGGAAGGTAACACAGATACGCAGTATTTT.

J is TRBJ2-7 and V is TRBV11-2; 12 bases fit TRBD2. Germline V gives CDR1 SGHAT, CDR2 FQNNGV. This CDR3 contains 14 residues. Trimming cost V 4 bases and J 6 bases; bases outside gene matches: 4. The CDR3 DNA follows: TGTGCCAGCAGCTCTAGCGGGGGGGCTGGCGAGCAGTACTTC. It is translated as CASSSSGGAGEQYF.

The V call is TRBV10-3, the J call TRBJ2-5, with TRBD2 matching over 9 bases. Germline V lookup: CDR1 ENHRY, CDR2 SYGVKD. This CDR3 has 17 amino acids. After removal of 0 bases from V and 5 bases from J, the junction contained 10 bases not matched to a gene. CDR3: CAISESGSGSGLETQYF. DNA of the CDR3: TGTGCCATCAGTGAGTCGGGTAGCGGGAGTGGATTGGAGACCCAGTACTTC.

This clone was picked up a small number of times. The J gene is TRBJ1-1, the V gene TRBV5-1; unclear D gene. This CDR3 contains 15 residues. Germline lookup yields CDR1 SGHRS and CDR2 YFSETQ. V was cut by 0 bases and J by 1 base, with 10 bases left in between. CDR3 sequence reads: CASSLAPGSNTEAFF. CDR3 DNA sequence: TGCGCCAGCAGCTTGGCTCCCGGTTCGAACACTGAAGCTTTCTTT.

This clone showed up just a few times. CDR3 in amino acids: CASSLASDSSSTDTQYF. The CDR3 coding sequence is TGCGCCAGCAGCTTGGCCAGCGACTCCTCTAGCACAGATACGCAGTATTTT. The rearrangement links TRBV5-1 to TRBJ2-3, with D hard to call. The CDR3 contains 17 residues. With 0 bases removed from V and 0 bases from J, the gap between germline ends came to 14 bases. CDR1 is SGHRS and CDR2 is YFSETQ in the germline V gene. Filled out from reference TRBV5-1 and TRBJ2-3, the complete variable domain reads KAGVTQTPRYLIKTRGQQVTLSCSPISGHRSVSWYQQTPGQGLQFLFEYFSETQRNKGNFPGRFSGRQFSNSRSEMNVSTLELGDSALYLCASSLASDSSSTDTQYFGPGTRLTVL.

This clone was observed a few times. This chain joins TRBV6-5 and TRBJ1-2; D unresolved. The CDR3 is 12 amino acids. CDR1 is MNHEY and CDR2 is SVGAGI in the germline V gene. Trimming took 6 bases from V and 7 from J, leaving 12 bases between them. The CDR3 sequence: CASSPSAGGYTF. The CDR3 DNA reads TGTGCCAGCAGCCCGTCAGCCGGTGGCTACACCTTC.

The V call is TRBV5-4, the J call TRBJ2-2, with 8 bases lining up with TRBD1. The CDR3 covers 16 residues. With V trimmed by 4 bases and J by 7 bases, 12 bases remained unmatched. CDR1 and CDR2 (germline): SGHNT, YYREEE (reference sequence). CDR3 protein: CASSPAPDRVVGELFF. CDR3 in DNA: TGTGCCAGCAGCCCTGCCCCGGACAGGGTTGTCGGGGAGCTGTTTTTT. Looking up the rest from reference TRBV5-4 and TRBJ2-2 gives the full variable domain: ETGVTQSPTHLIKTRGQQVTLRCSSQSGHNTVSWYQQALGQGPQFIFQYYREEENGRGNFPPRFSGLQFPNYSSELNVNALELDDSALYLCASSPAPDRVVGELFFGEGSRLTVL.

This clone showed up just a few times. The V call is TRBV5-1, the J call TRBJ2-5; TRBD1 aligns across 7 bases. The CDR3 loop spans 17 amino acids. Germline assignment: CDR1 SGHRS and CDR2 YFSETQ. J lost 2 bases, V lost 0 bases, and 10 bases had no gene match. The CDR3 reads CASSLGQGPSGQETQYF. The CDR3 bases are TGCGCCAGCAGCTTGGGACAGGGTCCTTCGGGGCAAGAGACCCAGTACTTC.

The chain employs TRBV4-3 and TRBJ2-3; 7 nucleotides align to TRBD2. The V gene's germline CDR1 is LGHNA and CDR2 YSLEER. CDR3 length equals 13 residues. After removal of 4 bases from V and 9 bases from J, the junction contained 7 bases not matched to a gene. CDR3 sequence (DNA): TGCGCCAGCAGCCCCTTCCCTAGCGGAACGCAGTATTTT. Translation: CASSPFPSGTQYF.

This clone was counted between two and nine times. The same CDR3 can be traced to other DNA sequences in this sample. The chain is built from TRBV18 and TRBJ2-4; D is possibly TRBD2 (6 bases). The CDR3 runs 17 residues. The V end was cut by 6 bases, the J end by 0 bases, with 18 bases between. The germline V gene has CDR1 KGHSH and CDR2 LQKENI. CDR3 nucleotides: TGTGCCAGCTCCGTCACAGGAGGGCTGCTAGCCAAAAACATTCAGTACTTC. As protein: CASSVTGGLLAKNIQYF.

The chain uses TRBV27 and TRBJ1-1, with D possibly being TRBD1 (6 bases). Trimming shortened V by 7 bases and J by 9 bases, and 18 bases separated the two germline ends. CDR3 length: 13 residues. Germline CDR1 and CDR2: MNHEY and SMNVEV (reference sequence). CDR3 in amino acids: CASTERRGSKAFF. For the CDR3, the DNA is TGTGCCAGCACCGAAAGAAGGGGGTCTAAAGCTTTCTTT.

The V call is TRBV27, the J call TRBJ1-5; 7 nucleotides align to TRBD1. Trimming took 2 bases from V and 2 from J; bases not matched to a gene: 3. CDR3 length: 15 amino acids. The germline V gene has CDR1 MNHEY and CDR2 SMNVEV (reference sequence). The CDR3, as DNA: TGTGCCAGCAGTTTAAGGACAGGAGGCAATCAGCCCCAGCATTTT. Amino acids: CASSLRTGGNQPQHF.

The rearrangement links TRBV18 to TRBJ1-1; 10 bases match TRBD1. The V and J ends lost 4 bases and 7 bases, in that order; junction bases with no gene match: 9. Germline V CDR1 and CDR2: KGHSH, LQKENI. The CDR3 runs 15 residues. Here the CDR3 reads CASSQGTGVDIEAFF. Here the CDR3 DNA reads TGTGCCAGCTCACAAGGGACAGGGGTTGATATTGAAGCTTTCTTT.

This chain uses TRBV10-3 with TRBJ2-7; D possibly uses TRBD1 or TRBD2 (5 bases each). The CDR3 loop spans 13 amino acids. Germline lookup yields CDR1 ENHRY and CDR2 SYGVKD. The germline V and J ends were trimmed by 0 bases and 6 bases, with 9 bases remaining between them. CDR3 nucleotides: TGTGCCATCAGTGAGTCGAAGGGGACCGAGCAGTACTTC. Amino acids: CAISESKGTEQYF.

The chain joins TRBV5-6 to TRBJ1-6, with 9 bases lining up with TRBD1. This CDR3 is built from 17 residues. V trimming: 4 bases; J trimming: 6 bases; junction bases outside the gene matches: 11. The V gene's germline CDR1 is SGHDT and CDR2 YYEEEE. The CDR3 sequence is CASSLQDRGAANSPLHF. The CDR3, as DNA: TGTGCCAGCAGCCTACAGGACAGGGGCGCAGCTAATTCACCCCTCCACTTT.

This clone has only one observation. The chain recombines TRBV5-6 with TRBJ1-1, with D possibly being TRBD1 (6 bases). The germline V gene encodes CDR1 SGHDT and CDR2 YYEEEE. The CDR3 covers 14 residues. The ends were cut back, 2 bases at V and 1 base at J, with 9 bases in the middle. For the CDR3, the DNA is TGTGCCAGCAGCTTTACGACAGGGAACACTGAAGCTTTCTTT. Protein product: CASSFTTGNTEAFF.

The chain couples TRBV29-1 to TRBJ2-5; maybe TRBD2 (5 bases). Between the trimmed V and J ends, which lost 7 bases and 5 bases, there was a span of 11 bases. Per the germline V gene, CDR1 is SQVTM and CDR2 is ANQGSEA. The CDR3 loop spans 11 amino acids. The chain's CDR3 is CSGGEGETQYF. In DNA, the CDR3 is TGCAGCGGAGGAGAGGGTGAGACCCAGTACTTC.

The V gene is TRBV11-2, the J gene TRBJ2-7; D might be TRBD2 (6 bases). The CDR3 totals 14 residues. The V and J ends lost 11 bases and 5 bases respectively, with 22 bases between them. The germline CDR1 and CDR2 sequences are SGHAT and FQNNGV. CDR3 amino acids: CACHPALAAHEQYF. The CDR3 DNA sequence: TGTGCCTGCCACCCCGCACTAGCCGCTCACGAGCAGTACTTC.